Listed here are 19 T cell receptor beta chains from one sample, sequenced in a study of a mutant IDH1 vaccine in newly diagnosed glioma. The sample's time point: week 5, during vaccination. Every vaccine dose comprised 300 ug of mutant IDH1 20-mer peptide plus topical imiquimod. These receptors' targets are unknown. Measured with immunoSEQ multiplex PCR; TCRdb has only the in-frame clones, and not every one. The sample includes around 42,000 clones, 80% to 90% of them seen just once. The sample was PBMCs, taken from a glioma patient whose treatment included an IDH1 peptide vaccine. These receptors originate from a middle-aged man with glioma.

The gene calls are TRBV28 and TRBJ2-2; 9 bases fit TRBD2. The CDR3 spans 14 residues. With 11 bases clipped from V and 0 bases from J, the junction kept 4 bases outside the gene matches. Germline loops: CDR1 MDHEN, CDR2 SYDVKM. CDR3 region: CAAGGVTNTGELFF. CDR3 nucleotides: TGTGCCGCGGGGGGGGTAACGAACACCGGGGAGCTGTTTTTT.

This chain links TRBV13 with TRBJ1-4; tentatively, D is TRBD1 (6 bases). The CDR3 contains 14 residues. Germline CDR1 and CDR2: PRHDT and FYEKMQ (reference sequence). Trimming cost V 4 bases and J 2 bases, with 8 bases left between them. The CDR3 is CASSSRGTNEKLFF. Here the CDR3 DNA reads TGTGCCAGCAGCTCCAGGGGTACTAATGAAAAACTGTTTTTT. The full variable domain, in which reference TRBV13 and TRBJ1-4 provide the parts outside the CDR3, is AAGVIQSPRHLIKEKRETATLKCYPIPRHDTVYWYQQGPGQDPQFLISFYEKMQSDKGSIPDRFSAQQFSDYHSELNMSSLELGDSALYFCASSSRGTNEKLFFGSGTQLSVL.

The rearrangement links TRBV7-2 to TRBJ2-3; TRBD2 aligns across 9 bases. Trimming at V came to 4 bases and at J to 2 bases, leaving 7 bases not matched to a gene. Germline-derived CDR1 and CDR2 are SGHTA and FQGNSA. This CDR3 is built from 16 residues. CDR3 nucleotides: TGTGCCAGCAGCTCCAGTCTAGCGGGAACCACAGATACGCAGTATTTT. Protein product: CASSSSLAGTTDTQYF.

The chain carries TRBV19 and TRBJ2-5; no reliable D call. The CDR3 runs to 13 residues. CDR1 LNHDA and CDR2 SQIVND come from the germline V gene (reference sequence). The V gene lost 6 bases and the J gene lost 5 bases, with 13 bases spanning the gap. The CDR3 is CASRPTDGETQYF. The CDR3, as DNA: TGTGCCAGTAGACCCACCGATGGGGAGACCCAGTACTTC.

The gene calls are TRBV4-1 and TRBJ2-7, with TRBD1 matching 12 bases. The V gene's germline CDR1 is MGHRA and CDR2 YSYEKL. J gave up 7 bases and V 5 bases, and 9 bases lay outside the gene matches. This CDR3 contains 15 residues. The CDR3 bases are TGCGCCAGCAGCAAACCCGGGACAGGGGGCACGGAGCAGTACTTC. Translated, it gives CASSKPGTGGTEQYF.

V gene TRBV6-5 combines with J gene TRBJ2-1; D possibly corresponds to TRBD2 (5 bases). CDR3 length: 14 amino acids. The V end was cut by 5 bases, the J end by 6 bases, with 14 bases between. Germline loops: CDR1 MNHEY, CDR2 SVGAGI. The chain's CDR3 is CASSPWRSSNEQFF. CDR3 bases: TGTGCCAGCAGTCCCTGGAGGAGTTCCAATGAGCAGTTCTTC.

This chain links TRBV4-1 with TRBJ2-7; 7 bases fit TRBD1. The germline V gene has CDR1 MGHRA and CDR2 YSYEKL. The CDR3 is 16 residues long. With 4 bases clipped from V and 0 bases from J, the junction kept 9 bases outside the gene matches. In DNA, the CDR3 is TGCGCCAGCAGCCCACGTGGGACAGCAACCTCCTACGAGCAGTACTTC. It is translated as CASSPRGTATSYEQYF.

This sequence joins TRBV7-2 and TRBJ2-7; D call uncertain. V lost 1 base and J 2 bases, leaving 12 bases between the germline ends. The CDR3 loop spans 15 amino acids. Germline V gene lookup returns CDR1 SGHTA and CDR2 FQGNSA. The CDR3, as DNA: TGTGCCAGCAGCTTAGAATTGGGGTTCGCCTACGAGCAGTACTTC. Translation: CASSLELGFAYEQYF.

The genes are TRBV6-1 and TRBJ1-2, with D maybe TRBD1 (5 bases). Trimming stripped 6 bases from V and 6 bases from J, with 14 bases between. CDR3 length equals 13 residues. Germline loops: CDR1 MNHNS, CDR2 SASEGT. This chain's CDR3 is CASRGDRVDGYTF. The CDR3 coding sequence is TGTGCCAGCAGGGGGGATCGGGTGGATGGCTACACCTTC.

The chain employs TRBV19 and TRBJ2-4; no firm D call. Per germline, CDR1 LNHDA and CDR2 SQIVND (reference sequence). Trimming cost V 8 bases and J 2 bases, with 19 bases left between them. The CDR3 has 16 residues. The CDR3, as DNA: TGTGCCAGTTCTATTATGCACGTGGGGTCCAAAAACATTCAGTACTTC. It is translated as CASSIMHVGSKNIQYF.

This rearrangement joins TRBV2 to TRBJ2-1; perhaps TRBD2 as D (5 bases). V lost 3 bases and J lost 0, with 9 bases in between. The CDR3 loop spans 15 amino acids. Germline V lookup: CDR1 SNHLY, CDR2 FYNNEI. The CDR3 DNA reads as TGTGCCAGCAGTGACTCAAGCGGCTCCTACAATGAGCAGTTCTTC. Protein sequence: CASSDSSGSYNEQFF.

V is TRBV7-9 and J is TRBJ2-1, with D perhaps TRBD2 (7 bases). Germline CDR1 is SEHNR and CDR2 is FQNEAQ (reference sequence). V shed 4 bases and J shed 9 bases, with 25 bases lying between them. This CDR3 spans 17 amino acids. The CDR3: CASSSKSLGGGPGEQFF. The CDR3 DNA follows: TGTGCCAGCAGCTCCAAGTCTCTAGGGGGAGGGCCGGGTGAGCAGTTCTTC.

V usage is TRBV4-1 and J usage is TRBJ1-2, with D unclear. Trimming left V 3 bases short and J 3 bases short, with 11 bases between. This CDR3 is 14 amino acids long. The germline gives CDR1 MGHRA, CDR2 YSYEKL. The CDR3 is CASSQAGVDYGYTF. The CDR3 DNA reads as TGCGCCAGCAGCCAGGCCGGGGTAGACTATGGCTACACCTTC.

This chain links TRBV19 with TRBJ2-7; TRBD1 might be the D (5 bases). Germline V gives CDR1 LNHDA, CDR2 SQIVND (reference sequence). This CDR3 has 14 amino acids. The V end was cut by 3 bases, the J end by 3 bases, with 12 bases between. This CDR3 is CASSMSAGRYEQYF. CDR3 sequence (DNA): TGTGCCAGTAGTATGAGCGCAGGGCGCTACGAGCAGTACTTC.

The chain combines TRBV7-9 with TRBJ2-2, with 8 positions matching TRBD2. The germline V gene encodes CDR1 SEHNR and CDR2 FQNEAQ (reference sequence). This CDR3 comprises 16 residues. Losses at the gene ends were 8 bases for V and 5 bases for J; bases not matched to a gene: 13. The CDR3 protein is CASESGGGARTGELFF. The CDR3 DNA reads as TGTGCCAGCGAATCGGGAGGGGGGGCGAGGACCGGGGAGCTGTTTTTT.

The chain recombines TRBV5-1 with TRBJ2-2; maybe TRBD1 (6 bases). Germline V gene sequence: CDR1 SGHRS, CDR2 YFSETQ. V lost 7 bases, J lost 0 bases, and 13 bases lay in between. There are 15 residues in the CDR3. CDR3 DNA sequence: TGCGCCAGCCAATTCCGGGACACGAACACCGGGGAGCTGTTTTTT. It yields the protein CASQFRDTNTGELFF.

The chain combines TRBV5-1 with TRBJ2-7; D not certain. The germline gives CDR1 SGHRS, CDR2 YFSETQ. This CDR3 spans 14 amino acids. Trimming removed 1 base from V and 0 bases from J, with 8 bases in between. The CDR3 region has the DNA TGCGCCAGCAGCTTGACATTCTCCTCCTACGAGCAGTACTTC. Residues: CASSLTFSSYEQYF.

The chain combines TRBV7-6 with TRBJ2-7; 8 bases map to TRBD1. From germline, CDR1 is SGHVS and CDR2 FNYEAQ. The ends lost 0 bases at V and 3 bases at J; junction bases unmatched: 4. This CDR3 comprises 15 residues. CDR3 bases: TGTGCCAGCAGCTTAGCACCAGGGGGCAACTACGAGCAGTACTTC. This translates into CASSLAPGGNYEQYF.

The chain has TRBV5-6 and TRBJ1-6; the match to TRBD1 covers 7 bases. Germline CDR1 and CDR2: SGHDT and YYEEEE. This CDR3 has 14 residues. V shed 0 bases, J shed 7 bases, and the junction held 1 base outside the gene matches. The CDR3 protein is CASSLGDRNSPLHF. The CDR3 DNA reads as TGTGCCAGCAGCTTGGGGGACAGAAATTCACCCCTCCACTTT.